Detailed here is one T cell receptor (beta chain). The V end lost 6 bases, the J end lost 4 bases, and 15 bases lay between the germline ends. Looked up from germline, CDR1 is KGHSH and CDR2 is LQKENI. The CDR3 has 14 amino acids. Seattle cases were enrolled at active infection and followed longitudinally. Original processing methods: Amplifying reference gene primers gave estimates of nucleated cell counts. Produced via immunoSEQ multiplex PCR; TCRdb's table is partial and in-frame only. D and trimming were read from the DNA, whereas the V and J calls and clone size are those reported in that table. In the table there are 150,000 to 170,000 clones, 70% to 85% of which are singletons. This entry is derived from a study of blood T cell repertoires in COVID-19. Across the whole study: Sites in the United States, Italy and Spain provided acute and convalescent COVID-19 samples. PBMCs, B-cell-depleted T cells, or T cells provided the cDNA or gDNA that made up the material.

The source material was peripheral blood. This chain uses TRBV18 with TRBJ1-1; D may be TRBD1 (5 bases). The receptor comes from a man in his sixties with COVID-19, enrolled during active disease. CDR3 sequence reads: CASSPGVVFTEAFF. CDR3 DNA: TGTGCCAGCTCCCCGGGGGTAGTATTCACTGAAGCTTTCTTT.